This TCR beta chain is from a study of blood T cell repertoires in COVID-19. At the level of the study: Spain, Italy and the United States supplied samples that represented acute and convalescent COVID-19.

In terms of age and location, participants ranged from roughly 18 to 100 years and lived in about 25 US areas. Sequenced by immunoSEQ multiplex PCR; TCRdb stores in-frame clones only, minus some. Here the sample spans 190,000 or so clones, 75% to 90% being singletons. In germline, CDR1 is MGHDK, CDR2 SYGVNS. Trimming removed 3 bases from V and 7 bases from J; junction bases left unmatched: 4. The CDR3 totals 15 residues. This TCR was recovered from a woman in her thirties who had been exposed to COVID-19. The sequencing sample was made of PBMCs or T cells enriched from blood (not recorded which). This chain connects TRBV25-1 to TRBJ2-1; the match to TRBD2 covers 12 bases. CDR3 region: CASSDLTSGGNEQFF. CDR3 nucleotide sequence: TGTGCCAGCAGTGACCTGACTAGCGGGGGAAATGAGCAGTTCTTC.